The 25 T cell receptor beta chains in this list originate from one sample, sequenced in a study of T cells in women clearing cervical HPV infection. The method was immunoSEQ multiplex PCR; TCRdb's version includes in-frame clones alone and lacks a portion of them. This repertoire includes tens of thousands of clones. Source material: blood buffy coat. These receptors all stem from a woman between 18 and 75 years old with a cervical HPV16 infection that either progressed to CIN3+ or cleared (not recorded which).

The covered CDR3 bases are TGCAGTGCTAGAGAAGCGGGGAACTATGGC. It encodes CSAREAGNYG. The full CDR3 protein is CSAREAGNYGYTF. This chain connects TRBV20-1 to TRBJ1-2; D not resolved. Sequencing ends 3 residues short of the CDR3 end; the germline J gene provides the rest. Germline values: CDR1 DFQATT, CDR2 SNEGSKA (reference sequence). The length of the CDR3 is 13 residues. Trimming pared 0 bases from V and 2 bases from J, leaving 7 bases between.

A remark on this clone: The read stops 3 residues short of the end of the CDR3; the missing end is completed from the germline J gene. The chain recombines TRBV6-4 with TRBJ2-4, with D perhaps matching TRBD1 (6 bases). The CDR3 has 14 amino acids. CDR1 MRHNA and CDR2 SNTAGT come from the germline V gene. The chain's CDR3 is CASSDSTRGGDQYF. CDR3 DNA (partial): TGTGCCAGCAGTGACTCGACCAGGGGTGGGGAT.

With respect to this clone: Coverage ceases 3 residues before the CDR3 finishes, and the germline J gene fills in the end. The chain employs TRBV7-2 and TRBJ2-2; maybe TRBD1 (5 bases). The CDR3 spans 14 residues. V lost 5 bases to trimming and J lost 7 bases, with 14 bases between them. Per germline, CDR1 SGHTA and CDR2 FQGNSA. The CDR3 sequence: CASSRNQGHGELFF. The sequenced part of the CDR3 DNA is TGTGCCAGCAGCCGAAACCAGGGCCACGGGGAG.

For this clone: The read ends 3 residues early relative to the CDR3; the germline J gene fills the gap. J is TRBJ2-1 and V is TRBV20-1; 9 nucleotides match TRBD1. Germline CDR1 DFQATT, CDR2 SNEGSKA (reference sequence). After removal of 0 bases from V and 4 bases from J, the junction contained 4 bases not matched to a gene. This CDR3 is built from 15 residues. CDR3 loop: CSARDRQGVYNEQFF. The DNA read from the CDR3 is TGCAGTGCTAGAGATCGACAGGGGGTTTACAATGAG.

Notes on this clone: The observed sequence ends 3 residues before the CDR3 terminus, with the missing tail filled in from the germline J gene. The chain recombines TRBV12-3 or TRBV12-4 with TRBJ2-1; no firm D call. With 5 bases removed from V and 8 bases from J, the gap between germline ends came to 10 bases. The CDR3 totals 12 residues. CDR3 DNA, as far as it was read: TGTGCCAGCAGTAAAGGTAACGATGAG. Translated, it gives CASSKGNDE. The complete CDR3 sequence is CASSKGNDEQFF.

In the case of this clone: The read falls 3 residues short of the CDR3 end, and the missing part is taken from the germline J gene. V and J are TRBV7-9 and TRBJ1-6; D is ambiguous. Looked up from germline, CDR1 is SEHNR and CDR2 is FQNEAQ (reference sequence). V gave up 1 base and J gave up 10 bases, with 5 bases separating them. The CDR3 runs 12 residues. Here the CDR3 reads CASSLERSPLHF. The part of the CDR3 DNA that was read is TGTGCCAGCAGCTTAGAGAGGTCACCC.

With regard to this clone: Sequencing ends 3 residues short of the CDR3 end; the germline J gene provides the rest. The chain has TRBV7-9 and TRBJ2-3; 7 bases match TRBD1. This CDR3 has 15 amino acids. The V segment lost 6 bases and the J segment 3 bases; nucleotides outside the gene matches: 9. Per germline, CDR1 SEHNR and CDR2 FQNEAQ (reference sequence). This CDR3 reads CASREVTGETDTQYF. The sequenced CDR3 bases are TGTGCCAGCAGGGAGGTCACAGGGGAGACAGATACG. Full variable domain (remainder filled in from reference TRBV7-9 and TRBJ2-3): DTGVSQNPRHKITKRGQNVTFRCDPISEHNRLYWYRQTLGQGPEFLTYFQNEAQLEKSRLLSDRFSAERPKGSFSTLEIQRTEQGDSAMYLCASREVTGETDTQYFGPGTRLTVL.

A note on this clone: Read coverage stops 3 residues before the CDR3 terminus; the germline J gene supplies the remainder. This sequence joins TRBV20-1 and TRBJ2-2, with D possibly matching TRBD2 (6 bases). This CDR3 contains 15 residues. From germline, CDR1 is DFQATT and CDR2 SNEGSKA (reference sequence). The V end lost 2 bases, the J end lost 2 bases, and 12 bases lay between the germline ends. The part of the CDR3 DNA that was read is TGCAGTGCTAGATTGGGACTCCACAACACCGGGGAG. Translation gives CSARLGLHNTGE. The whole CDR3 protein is CSARLGLHNTGELFF.

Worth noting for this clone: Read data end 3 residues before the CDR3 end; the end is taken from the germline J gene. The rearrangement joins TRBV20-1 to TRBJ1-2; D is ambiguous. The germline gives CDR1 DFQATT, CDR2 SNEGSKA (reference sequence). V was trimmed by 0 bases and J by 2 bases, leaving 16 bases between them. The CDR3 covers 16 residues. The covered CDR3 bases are TGCAGTGCTAGAGATGGCGGTCCGCTAGCAAACTATGGC. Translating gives CSARDGGPLANYG. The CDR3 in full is CSARDGGPLANYGYTF.

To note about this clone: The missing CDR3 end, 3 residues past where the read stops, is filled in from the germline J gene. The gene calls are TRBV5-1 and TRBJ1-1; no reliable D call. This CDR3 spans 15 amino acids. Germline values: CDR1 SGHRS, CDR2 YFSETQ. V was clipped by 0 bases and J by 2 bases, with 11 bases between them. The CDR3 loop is CASSLGGQPNTEAFF. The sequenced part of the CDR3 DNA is TGCGCCAGCAGCTTGGGTGGGCAACCTAACACTGAA.

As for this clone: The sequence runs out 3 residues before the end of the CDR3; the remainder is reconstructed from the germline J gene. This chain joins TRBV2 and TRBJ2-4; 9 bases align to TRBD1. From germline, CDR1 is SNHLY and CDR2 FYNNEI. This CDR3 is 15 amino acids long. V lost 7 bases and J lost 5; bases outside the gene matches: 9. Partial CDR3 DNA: TGTGCCAGCACCATGGGACAGGGAAATCAAAACATT. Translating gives CASTMGQGNQNI. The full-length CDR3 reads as CASTMGQGNQNIQYF.

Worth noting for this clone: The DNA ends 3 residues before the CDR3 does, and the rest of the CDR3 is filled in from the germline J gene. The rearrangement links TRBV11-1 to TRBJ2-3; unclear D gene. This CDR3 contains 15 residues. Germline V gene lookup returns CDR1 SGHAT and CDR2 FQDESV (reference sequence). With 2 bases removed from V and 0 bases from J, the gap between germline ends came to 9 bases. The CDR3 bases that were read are TGTGCCAGCAGCTTAAATCCCTCTAGCACAGATACG. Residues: CASSLNPSSTDT. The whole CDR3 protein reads CASSLNPSSTDTQYF.

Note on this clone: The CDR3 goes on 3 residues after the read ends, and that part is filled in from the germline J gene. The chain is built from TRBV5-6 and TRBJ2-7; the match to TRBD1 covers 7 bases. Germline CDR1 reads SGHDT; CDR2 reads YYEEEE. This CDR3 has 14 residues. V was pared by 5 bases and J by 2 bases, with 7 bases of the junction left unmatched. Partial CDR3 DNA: TGTGCCAGCAGATGGTACAGGGGTCCCTACGAG. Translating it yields CASRWYRGPYE. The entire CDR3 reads CASRWYRGPYEQYF.

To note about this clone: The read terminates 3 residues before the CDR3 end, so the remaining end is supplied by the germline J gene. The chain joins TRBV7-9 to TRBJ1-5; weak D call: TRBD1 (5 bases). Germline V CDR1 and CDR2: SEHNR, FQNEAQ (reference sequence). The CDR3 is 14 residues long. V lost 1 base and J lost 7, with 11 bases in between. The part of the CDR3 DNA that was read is TGTGCCAGCAGCTTAGGGCAGGGAGGACAGCCC. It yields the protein CASSLGQGGQP. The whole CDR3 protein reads CASSLGQGGQPQHF.

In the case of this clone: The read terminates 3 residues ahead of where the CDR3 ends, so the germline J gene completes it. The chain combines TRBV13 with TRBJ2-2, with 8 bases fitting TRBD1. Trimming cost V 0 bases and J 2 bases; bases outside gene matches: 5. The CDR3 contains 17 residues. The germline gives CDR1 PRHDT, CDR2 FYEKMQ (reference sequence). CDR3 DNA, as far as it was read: TGTGCCAGCAGCTTAGGCCCGGGACAGGTAAACACCGGGGAG. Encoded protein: CASSLGPGQVNTGE. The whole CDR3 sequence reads CASSLGPGQVNTGELFF.

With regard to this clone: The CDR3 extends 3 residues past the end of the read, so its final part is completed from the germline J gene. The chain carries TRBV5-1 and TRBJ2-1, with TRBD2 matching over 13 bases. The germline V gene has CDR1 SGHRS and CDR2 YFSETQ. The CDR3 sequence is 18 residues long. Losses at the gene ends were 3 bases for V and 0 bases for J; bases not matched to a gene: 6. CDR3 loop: CASSSTSGGPSSYNEQFF. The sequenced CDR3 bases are TGCGCCAGCAGCTCGACTAGCGGGGGGCCCAGCTCCTACAATGAG. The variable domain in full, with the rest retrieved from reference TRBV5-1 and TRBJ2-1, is KAGVTQTPRYLIKTRGQQVTLSCSPISGHRSVSWYQQTPGQGLQFLFEYFSETQRNKGNFPGRFSGRQFSNSRSEMNVSTLELGDSALYLCASSSTSGGPSSYNEQFFGPGTRLTVL.

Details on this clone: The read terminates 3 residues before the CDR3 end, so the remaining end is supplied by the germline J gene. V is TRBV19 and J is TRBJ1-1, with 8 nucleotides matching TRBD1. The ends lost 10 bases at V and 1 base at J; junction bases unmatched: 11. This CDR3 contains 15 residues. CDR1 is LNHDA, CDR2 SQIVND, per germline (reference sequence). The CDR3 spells CATTTWDRSNTEAFF. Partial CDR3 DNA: TGTGCCACGACCACCTGGGACAGGTCGAACACTGAA.

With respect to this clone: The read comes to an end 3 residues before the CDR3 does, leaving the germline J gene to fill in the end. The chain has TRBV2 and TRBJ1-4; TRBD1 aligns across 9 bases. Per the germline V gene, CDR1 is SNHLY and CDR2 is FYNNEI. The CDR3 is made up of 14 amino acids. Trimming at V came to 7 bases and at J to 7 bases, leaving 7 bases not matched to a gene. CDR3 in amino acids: CASKVDRGFEKLFF. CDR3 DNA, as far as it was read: TGTGCCAGCAAAGTGGACAGGGGATTTGAAAAA.

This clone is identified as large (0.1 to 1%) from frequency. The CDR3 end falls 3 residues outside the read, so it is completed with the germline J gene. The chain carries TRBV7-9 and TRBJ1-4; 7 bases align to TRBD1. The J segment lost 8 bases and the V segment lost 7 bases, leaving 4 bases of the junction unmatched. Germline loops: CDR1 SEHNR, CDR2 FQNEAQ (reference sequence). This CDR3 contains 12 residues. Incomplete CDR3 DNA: TGTGCCAGCACGGCAGGGGGAGAAAAA. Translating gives CASTAGGEK. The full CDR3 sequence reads CASTAGGEKLFF.

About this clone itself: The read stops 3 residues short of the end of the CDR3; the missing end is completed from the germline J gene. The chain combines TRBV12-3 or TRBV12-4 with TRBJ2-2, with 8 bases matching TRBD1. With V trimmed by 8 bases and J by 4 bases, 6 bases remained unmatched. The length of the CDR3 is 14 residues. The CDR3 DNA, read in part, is TGTGCCAGCGGTCGGACAGGGTCCACCGGGGAG. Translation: CASGRTGSTGE. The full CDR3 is CASGRTGSTGELFF.

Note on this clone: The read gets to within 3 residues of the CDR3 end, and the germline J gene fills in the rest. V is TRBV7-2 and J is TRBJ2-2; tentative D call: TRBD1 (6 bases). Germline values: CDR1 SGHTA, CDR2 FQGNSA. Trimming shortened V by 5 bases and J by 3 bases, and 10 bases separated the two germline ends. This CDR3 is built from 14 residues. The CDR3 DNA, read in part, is TGTGCCAGCAGCCTGGACAGATACACCGGGGAG. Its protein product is CASSLDRYTGE. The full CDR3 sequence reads CASSLDRYTGELFF.

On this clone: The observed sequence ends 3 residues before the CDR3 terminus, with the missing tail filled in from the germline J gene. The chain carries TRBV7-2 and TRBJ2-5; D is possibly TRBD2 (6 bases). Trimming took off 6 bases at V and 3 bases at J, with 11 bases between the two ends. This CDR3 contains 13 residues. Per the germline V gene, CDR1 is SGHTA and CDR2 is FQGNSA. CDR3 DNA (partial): TGTGCCAGCAGAGGGACTGACAAAGAGACC. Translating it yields CASRGTDKET. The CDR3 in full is CASRGTDKETQYF.

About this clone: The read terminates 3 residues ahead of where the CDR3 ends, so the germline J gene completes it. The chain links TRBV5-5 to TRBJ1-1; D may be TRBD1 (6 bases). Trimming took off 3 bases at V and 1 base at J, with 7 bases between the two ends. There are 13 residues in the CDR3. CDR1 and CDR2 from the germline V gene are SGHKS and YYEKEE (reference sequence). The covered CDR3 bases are TGTGCCAGCAGCTGGGGACAGAACACTGAA. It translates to CASSWGQNTE. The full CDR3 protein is CASSWGQNTEAFF.

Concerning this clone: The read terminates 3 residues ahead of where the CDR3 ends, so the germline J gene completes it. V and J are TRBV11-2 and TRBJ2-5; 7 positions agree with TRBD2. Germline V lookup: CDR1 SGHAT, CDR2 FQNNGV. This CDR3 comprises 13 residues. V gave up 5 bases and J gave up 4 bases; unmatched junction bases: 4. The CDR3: CASSTLARETQYF. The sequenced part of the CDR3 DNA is TGTGCCAGCAGCACACTAGCGAGAGAGACC.

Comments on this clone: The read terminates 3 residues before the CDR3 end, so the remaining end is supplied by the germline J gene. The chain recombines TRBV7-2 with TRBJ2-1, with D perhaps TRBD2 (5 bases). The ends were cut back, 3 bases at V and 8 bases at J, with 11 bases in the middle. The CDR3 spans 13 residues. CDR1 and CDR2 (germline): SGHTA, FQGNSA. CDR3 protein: CASSFTLSDEQFF. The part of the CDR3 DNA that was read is TGTGCCAGCAGCTTCACCCTTAGCGATGAG. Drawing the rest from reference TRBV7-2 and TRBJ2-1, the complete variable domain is GAGVSQSPSNKVTEKGKDVELRCDPISGHTALYWYRQSLGQGLEFLIYFQGNSAPDKSGLPSDRFSAERTGGSVSTLTIQRTQQEDSAVYLCASSFTLSDEQFFGPGTRLTVL.